Listed here are 5 T cell receptor beta chains from one sample, sequenced in a study of shared clonotypes between healthy human individuals (TCRdb year 2020). CD8 naive samples consisted of CD45RO-negative cells that were positively selected for CCR7, yielding a CD45RA+CCR7+ population without TemRA cells. Library construction relied on the immunoSEQ multiplex PCR assay. What TCRdb holds here is the immuneACCESS table cut down to in-frame rearrangements. Part of the clones is not present; checked against another copy, under half of the missing clones reflect an unresolved V gene, and the others are unexplained. The sample profile shows nearly 2 million clones; less than 95% of them were found once. The ten largest make up 0.95% to 1.5% of the sample. Sequenced input: naive CD8+ T cells sorted from blood. Taken with the paper, the label for cell subset or site translates to: CD45RA+CCR7+. These receptor sequences come from a man aged 18 to 29 in good health.

The table lists this clone with a count of one. The gene calls are TRBV15 and TRBJ2-6, with 7 bases fitting TRBD1. Germline trimming cut 0 bases from V and 3 bases from J; bases unmatched to any gene: 17. The germline CDR1 and CDR2 sequences are LNHNV and YYDKDF (reference sequence). CDR3 length: 21 residues. CDR3 DNA sequence: TGTGCCACCAGCAGAGATTGGATAGGGGAAGGGGGCGCCTTTGGGGCCAACGTCCTGACTTTC. Protein sequence: CATSRDWIGEGGAFGANVLTF.

V is TRBV6-6 and J is TRBJ1-1; TRBD1 aligns across 7 bases. The CDR3 extends over 16 amino acids. The germline gives CDR1 MNHNY, CDR2 SVGAGI (reference sequence). V shed 4 bases, J shed 0 bases, and the junction held 8 bases outside the gene matches. CDR3 bases: TGTGCCAGCAGTTCGGGAATGGGACAGATGAACACTGAAGCTTTCTTT. Protein: CASSSGMGQMNTEAFF.

The genes are TRBV30 and TRBJ1-2, with 10 nucleotides matching TRBD1. The V gene end was trimmed by 5 bases and the J gene end by 4 bases; junction bases not matched to a gene: 4. The CDR3 runs to 13 residues. Germline lookup yields CDR1 GTSNPN and CDR2 SVGIG (reference sequence). The CDR3 DNA reads as TGTGCCTGGGGGACAGGGGTGAGCTATGGCTACACCTTC. Translated: CAWGTGVSYGYTF.

This clone has just a few counts. The sample has other DNA sequences that encode this CDR3 too. The gene calls are TRBV5-6 and TRBJ2-7, with 10 bases fitting TRBD1. Germline V gene lookup returns CDR1 SGHDT and CDR2 YYEEEE. This CDR3 is built from 14 residues. The ends lost 3 bases at V and 2 bases at J; junction bases unmatched: 2. DNA for the CDR3: TGTGCCAGCAGCTCGGGACAGGGGCCCTACGAGCAGTACTTC. Its translation: CASSSGQGPYEQYF. Supplemented by reference TRBV5-6 and TRBJ2-7, the full variable domain reads DAGVTQSPTHLIKTRGQQVTLRCSPKSGHDTVSWYQQALGQGPQFIFQYYEEEERQRGNFPDRFSGHQFPNYSSELNVNALLLGDSALYLCASSSGQGPYEQYFGPGTRLTVT.

The chain combines TRBV5-6 with TRBJ2-1, with TRBD2 matching 8 bases. Germline assignment: CDR1 SGHDT and CDR2 YYEEEE. The CDR3 is 18 amino acids. Germline trimming cut 4 bases from V and 0 bases from J; bases unmatched to any gene: 12. CDR3 coding DNA: TGTGCCAGCAGCCCATCCTTTAGCGGGATCTTCTCCTACAATGAGCAGTTCTTC. It yields the protein CASSPSFSGIFSYNEQFF. Full variable domain (remainder filled in from reference TRBV5-6 and TRBJ2-1): DAGVTQSPTHLIKTRGQQVTLRCSPKSGHDTVSWYQQALGQGPQFIFQYYEEEERQRGNFPDRFSGHQFPNYSSELNVNALLLGDSALYLCASSPSFSGIFSYNEQFFGPGTRLTVL.